The rows below give T cell receptor beta chains drawn from one sample of a study of post-analysis software for immune sequencing data. TCRdb processed the PCR reads anew with MiXCR; each CDR3 protein has one entry. The sample has about 540,000 distinct CDR3 sequences; around 31% are singletons. The sequencing input was blood. The source is a girl aged 2-17 years with multiple sclerosis. Each CDR3 is given with its conserved first and last residue. A D gene is named only where the DNA matches it firmly. Clone size appears in some rows only: once, few, many, or a class for an expanded clone.

j_gene	v_gene	d_gene	abundance	len	CDR3aa	CDR3nt
TRBJ2-5	TRBV28	-	once	15	CASSFNTGLPGTQYF	TGTGCCAGCAGTTTTAATACAGGTCTACCAGGGACCCAGTACTTC
TRBJ2-2	TRBV29-1	-	-	16	CSVPGGGISSTGELFF	TGCAGCGTTCCGGGAGGGGGCATAAGTAGCACCGGGGAGCTGTTTTTT
TRBJ2-7	TRBV28	TRBD1	-	15	CASSGDRYRSYEQYF	TGTGCCAGCAGTGGGGACAGGTACAGGTCCTACGAGCAGTACTTC
TRBJ1-1	TRBV20-1	-	many	14	CSAQLRGPDTEAFF	TGCAGTGCTCAACTCAGGGGTCCGGACACTGAAGCTTTCTTT
TRBJ2-3	TRBV4-1	-	many	16	CASSQRRQNPTDTQYF	TGCGCCAGCAGCCAGAGACGCCAGAATCCCACAGATACGCAGTATTTT
TRBJ1-2	TRBV5-1	-	-	13	CASSGIPNYGYTF	TGCGCCAGCAGCGGTATACCTAACTATGGCTACACCTTC
TRBJ1-5	TRBV12-3/TRBV12-4	-	few	14	CASRQDRRSQPQHF	TGTGCCAGCAGACAGGACCGGCGCAGTCAGCCCCAGCATTTT
TRBJ2-7	TRBV20-1	TRBD1	few	12	CSAWDRGDEQYF	TGCAGTGCTTGGGACAGGGGGGACGAGCAGTACTTC
TRBJ2-7	TRBV24-1	-	-	14	CATSAAGGGYEQYF	TGTGCCACCAGTGCCGCCGGAGGGGGATACGAGCAGTACTTC
TRBJ2-2	TRBV10-1	-	-	14	CASSESGEVGELFF	TGCGCCAGCAGTGAGTCGGGGGAGGTCGGGGAGCTGTTTTTT
TRBJ2-5	TRBV5-1	-	many	14	CASSTSGDQETQYF	TGCGCCAGCAGCACCTCGGGGGATCAAGAGACCCAGTACTTC
TRBJ1-1	TRBV3-1	TRBD1	few	13	CASSQAGTAEAFF	TGTGCCAGCAGCCAAGCCGGGACAGCTGAAGCTTTCTTT
TRBJ2-1	TRBV6-1	-	-	14	CASSPSSSYNEQFF	TGTGCCAGCAGTCCCTCTTCGTCCTACAATGAGCAGTTCTTC
TRBJ2-5	TRBV5-1	TRBD2	few	14	CASSLRSGAETQYF	TGCGCCAGCAGCTTGCGCAGCGGGGCGGAGACCCAGTACTTC
TRBJ1-2	TRBV7-9	-	-	16	CASSLFQRGTLLGYTF	TGTGCCAGCAGCTTATTCCAGCGGGGTACCCTCCTCGGCTACACCTTC
TRBJ1-1	TRBV5-1	TRBD1	-	15	CASSSPGQGAGGAFF	TGCGCCAGCAGCTCTCCGGGACAGGGGGCAGGGGGAGCTTTCTTT
TRBJ1-5	TRBV7-8	-	-	14	CASSSQRFNQPQHF	TGTGCCAGCAGCTCCCAAAGATTTAATCAGCCCCAGCATTTT
TRBJ2-1	TRBV29-1	-	-	12	CSVVGGEEPQFF	TGCAGCGTTGTAGGGGGAGAAGAGCCCCAGTTCTTC